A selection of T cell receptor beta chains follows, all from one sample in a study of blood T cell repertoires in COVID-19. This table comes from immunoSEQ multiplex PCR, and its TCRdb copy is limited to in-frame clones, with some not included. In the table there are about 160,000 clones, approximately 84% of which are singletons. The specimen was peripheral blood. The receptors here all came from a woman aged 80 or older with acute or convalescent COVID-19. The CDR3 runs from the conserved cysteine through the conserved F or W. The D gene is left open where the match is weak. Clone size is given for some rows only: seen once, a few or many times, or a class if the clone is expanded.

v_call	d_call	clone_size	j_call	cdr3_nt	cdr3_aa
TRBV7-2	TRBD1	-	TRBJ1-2	TGTGCCAGCAGCTATTATATACCAGACAGGGCTGGCTACACCTTC	CASSYYIPDRAGYTF
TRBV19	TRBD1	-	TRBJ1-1	TGTGCCAGTAGGAGGGACAGGGTGGCTGAAGCTTTCTTT	CASRRDRVAEAFF
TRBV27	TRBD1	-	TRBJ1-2	TGTGCCAGCAGACCTAGGGACAGGAATTCAAACTATGGCTACACCTTC	CASRPRDRNSNYGYTF
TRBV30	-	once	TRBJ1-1	TGTGCCTGGACAAGGGGTCATCCGGACACTGAAGCTTTCTTT	CAWTRGHPDTEAFF
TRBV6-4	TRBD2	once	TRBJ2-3	TGTGCCAGCAGTGACTCTGCGGGAGACCTCACAGATACGCAGTATTTT	CASSDSAGDLTDTQYF
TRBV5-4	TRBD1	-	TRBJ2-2	TGTGCCAGCAGCCCCCAGAGGGGACAGGGGTACACCGGGGAGCTGTTTTTT	CASSPQRGQGYTGELFF
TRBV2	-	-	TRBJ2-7	TGTGCCAGCAGTCCCAGGGGAGAATTAGGGATCTACGAGCAGTACTTC	CASSPRGELGIYEQYF
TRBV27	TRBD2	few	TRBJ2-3	TGTGCCAGCAGTATAAGGACTAGCGTAGATACGCAGTATTTT	CASSIRTSVDTQYF
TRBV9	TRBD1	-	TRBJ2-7	TGTGCCAGCAGCGTAGGGGACAGCCCTACCTACGAGCAGTACTTC	CASSVGDSPTYEQYF
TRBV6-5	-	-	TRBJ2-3	TGTGCCAGCACCGGAGCTAGGACGCAGTATTTT	CASTGARTQYF
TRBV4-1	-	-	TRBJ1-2	TGCGCCAGCAGCCAAGATCACAGAAACTATGGCTACACCTTC	CASSQDHRNYGYTF
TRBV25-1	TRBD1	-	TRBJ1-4	TGTGCCAGCGAGGCGGGGACAGGGGAAAAACTGTTTTTT	CASEAGTGEKLFF
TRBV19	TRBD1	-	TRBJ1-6	TGTGCCAGTAGAAAAACGGGACAGGGGAATTCACCCCTCCACTTT	CASRKTGQGNSPLHF
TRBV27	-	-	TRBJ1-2	TGTGCCAGCAGTTTATCGCCGGGGTCAGGCTACACCTTC	CASSLSPGSGYTF
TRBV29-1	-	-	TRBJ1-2	TGCAGCGTTGAGAGGTTGAGGGGCTACACCTTC	CSVERLRGYTF
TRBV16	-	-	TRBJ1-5	TGTGCCAGCAGCCAATTGGCCCTTGGAGCGAACAATCAGCCCCAGCATTTT	CASSQLALGANNQPQHF
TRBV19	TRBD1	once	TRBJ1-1	TGTGCCAGTAGTATATCGGGACAGTTGAACACTGAAGCTTTCTTT	CASSISGQLNTEAFF
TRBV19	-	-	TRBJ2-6	TGTGCCAGTAGTATCGGAGGGTTTGGGGCCAACGTCCTGACTTTC	CASSIGGFGANVLTF
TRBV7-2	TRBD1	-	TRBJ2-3	TGTGCCAGCAGCTTGACCGGACAGGAGGATACGCAGTATTTT	CASSLTGQEDTQYF
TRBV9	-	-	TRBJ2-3	TGTGCCAGCAGCGTAAGTTTGGGCTTCGATACGCAGTATTTT	CASSVSLGFDTQYF
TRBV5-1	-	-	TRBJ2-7	TGCGCCAGCAGCTTGGAGCGGGAGCAGTACTTC	CASSLEREQYF
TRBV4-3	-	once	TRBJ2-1	TGCGCCAGCAGCCAAGAGGGGCACGATTACAATGAGCAGTTCTTC	CASSQEGHDYNEQFF
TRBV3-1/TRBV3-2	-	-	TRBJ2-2	TGTGCCAGCAGCTCGCTAGCCGGGGAGCTGTTTTTT	CASSSLAGELFF
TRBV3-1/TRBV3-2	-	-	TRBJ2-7	TGTGCCAGCAGCCAAGCGGGCCTAGCGTCCTACGAGCAGTACTTC	CASSQAGLASYEQYF
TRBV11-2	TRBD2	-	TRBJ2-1	TGTGCCAGCAGCTCCGGACCGGGCGGGGGATACTACAATGAGCAGTTCTTC	CASSSGPGGGYYNEQFF
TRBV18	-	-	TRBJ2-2	TGTGCCAGCTTCCCGAGGAGGAACACCGGGGAGCTGTTTTTT	CASFPRRNTGELFF
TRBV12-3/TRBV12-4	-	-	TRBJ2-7	TGTGCCAGCGGGTCTAGCGTCTCCTACGAGCAGTACTTC	CASGSSVSYEQYF
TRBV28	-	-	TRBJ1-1	TGTGCCAGCAGTTTATACGGGACTGAAGCTTTCTTT	CASSLYGTEAFF
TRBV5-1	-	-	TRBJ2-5	TGCGCCAGCACCTTACAGGGTCCGGGAGAGACCCAGTACTTC	CASTLQGPGETQYF
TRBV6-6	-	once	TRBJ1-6	TGTGCCAGCAGTTACTCCCAACAGAGTAATTCACCCCTCCACTTT	CASSYSQQSNSPLHF
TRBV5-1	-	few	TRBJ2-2	TGCGCCAGCAGCCCGTCGACTTCCGCCGGGGAGCTGTTTTTT	CASSPSTSAGELFF
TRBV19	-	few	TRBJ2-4	TGTGCCAGTAGAATAACCACATCCTCAAACATTCAGTACTTC	CASRITTSSNIQYF
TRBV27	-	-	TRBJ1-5	TGTGCCAGCAGCTTACAGGGAGGGCTAAATCAGCCCCAGCATTTT	CASSLQGGLNQPQHF
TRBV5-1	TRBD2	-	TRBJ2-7	TGCGCCAGCAGCTGGGAGGCCTCGCGGGGGGTAAGGGAGCAGTACTTC	CASSWEASRGVREQYF
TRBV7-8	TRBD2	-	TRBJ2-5	TGTGCCAGCAGTCCGGGAGGGATTGGTTCCCAGTACTTC	CASSPGGIGSQYF
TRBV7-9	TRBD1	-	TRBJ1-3	TGTGCCAGCAGCTTGGGACAGTCGGAGAAAAACACCATATATTTT	CASSLGQSEKNTIYF
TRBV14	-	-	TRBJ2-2	TGTGCCAGCGGTCAGGGGACCGGGGAGCTGTTTTTT	CASGQGTGELFF
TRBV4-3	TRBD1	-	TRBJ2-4	TGCGCCAGCAGCCAAGAAGCTAGAGGGACAGGGGTCAAAAACATTCAGTACTTC	CASSQEARGTGVKNIQYF
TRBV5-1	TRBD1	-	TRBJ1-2	TGCGCCAGCAGCTTAACCAGCAGGGGGCGAGCGGATGGCTACACCTTC	CASSLTSRGRADGYTF
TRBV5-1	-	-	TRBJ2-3	TGCGCCAGCAGCTTGGGACTCTCAGATACGCAGTATTTT	CASSLGLSDTQYF
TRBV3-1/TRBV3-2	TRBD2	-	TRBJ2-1	TGTGCCAGCAGCACGACGAGTAGCGGGATAGTGTTTAATGAGCAGTTCTTC	CASSTTSSGIVFNEQFF
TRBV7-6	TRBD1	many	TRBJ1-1	TGTGCCAGCAGCTTGGGGACAGGACCGAACACTGAAGCTTTCTTT	CASSLGTGPNTEAFF
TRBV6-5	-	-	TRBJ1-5	TGTGCCAGCAATCCCTCCGGGGGCAATCAGCCCCAGCATTTT	CASNPSGGNQPQHF
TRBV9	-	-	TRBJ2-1	TGTGCCAGCAGCGCCCCCTCACAGGTCTACAATGAGCAGTTCTTC	CASSAPSQVYNEQFF
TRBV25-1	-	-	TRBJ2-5	TGTGCCAGCAGTGCCCCGGGGAACCTGGGGGAGACCCAGTACTTC	CASSAPGNLGETQYF
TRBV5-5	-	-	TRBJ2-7	TGTGCCAGCAGCTTGGAAGGCTGGGGGCTTAACGAGCAGTACTTC	CASSLEGWGLNEQYF
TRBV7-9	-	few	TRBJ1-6	TGTGCCGTCAAACGAGCGGAGAATTCACCCCTCCACTTT	CAVKRAENSPLHF
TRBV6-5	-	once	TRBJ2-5	TGTGCCAGCATGGTGGAGGACCAAGAGACCCAGTACTTC	CASMVEDQETQYF
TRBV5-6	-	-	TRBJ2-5	TGTGCCAGCAGCGCGGACAAAAAACTACGAGAGACCCAGTACTTC	CASSADKKLRETQYF
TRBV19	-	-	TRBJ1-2	TGTGCCAGTAGTATTACCCTCAGGGGTAGGTATGGCTACACCTTC	CASSITLRGRYGYTF
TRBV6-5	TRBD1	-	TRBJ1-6	TGTGCCAGCGGGGATACGGGACAGGGTTGGTCACCCCTCCACTTT	CASGDTGQGWSPLHF
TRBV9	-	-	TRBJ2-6	TGTGCCAGCAGCGTAGTCGGCAGGGGTAGCTCTGGGGCCAACGTCCTGACTTTC	CASSVVGRGSSGANVLTF
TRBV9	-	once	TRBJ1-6	TGTGCCAGCAGCGTAGCTGGAGCCCCGTATAATTCACCCCTCCACTTT	CASSVAGAPYNSPLHF
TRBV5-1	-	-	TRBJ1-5	TGCGCCAGCAGCCCACAGGGTAGCAATCAGCCCCAGCATTTT	CASSPQGSNQPQHF
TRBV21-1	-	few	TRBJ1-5	TGTGCCAGCAGCAAAAGTCGGTTGCAGCCCCAGCATTTT	CASSKSRLQPQHF
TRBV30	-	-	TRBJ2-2	TGTGCCTGGAGTGTACGGGGAGGAACCGGGGAGCTGTTTTTT	CAWSVRGGTGELFF
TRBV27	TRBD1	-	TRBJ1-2	TGTGCCAGCAGTTTAGGACAGGGCTATGGCTACACCTTC	CASSLGQGYGYTF
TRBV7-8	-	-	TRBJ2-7	TGTGCCAGCAGCTTATTCGTGAGCTCCTACGAGCAGTACTTC	CASSLFVSSYEQYF
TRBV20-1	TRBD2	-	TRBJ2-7	TGCAGTGCTAGTGGGGCTAGCGGGCGCTACGAGCAGTACTTC	CSASGASGRYEQYF